The 4 T cell receptor beta chains reported below all come from one sample, sequenced in a study of blood T cells in healthy people across ages (dated by TCRdb to between 2014 and 2017). Preparation of the library involved 5' RACE. The run used an Illumina HiSeq 2500. A second PCR of 7 to 11 cycles was performed with a sample-barcoded 5' primer and a J-beta primer mix. The public reads were reprocessed in TCRdb via fastp at Q25 and MiXCR, keeping in-frame beta chains. Merged by CDR3 protein, the rows form single entries marked with the most common genes and DNA. Across this sample there are roughly 700,000 distinct CDR3 sequences, with more than 40% seen only once. The biggest ten clones account for approximately 32% of the sample. What was sequenced was blood. The receptors were sampled from a woman aged 55-70 years in good health.

This sequence joins TRBV24-1 and TRBJ2-6; D is possibly TRBD2 (5 bases). Germline values: CDR1 KGHDR, CDR2 SFDVKD. Trimming pared 3 bases from V and 0 bases from J, leaving 14 bases between. The CDR3 is made up of 18 amino acids. The CDR3 DNA sequence: TGTGCCACCAGTGATCCGGCGGGCCAGAACTCTGGGGCCAACGTCCTGACTTTC. Residues: CATSDPAGQNSGANVLTF.

This clonotype was seen a handful of times. V and J are TRBV15 and TRBJ2-5, with D perhaps TRBD1 (6 bases). The V gene's germline CDR1 is LNHNV and CDR2 YYDKDF (reference sequence). The V and J ends lost 2 bases and 4 bases respectively, with 14 bases between them. The CDR3 is 15 residues long. This chain's CDR3 is CATSRRPGEAETQYF. The CDR3 DNA follows: TGTGCCACCAGCAGAAGGCCAGGGGAAGCAGAGACCCAGTACTTC.

This chain joins TRBV4-3 and TRBJ2-1; possible D gene TRBD2, 8 bases. V was cut by 1 base and J by 10 bases, with 17 bases left in between. The CDR3 loop spans 15 amino acids. From germline, CDR1 is LGHNA and CDR2 YSLEER. Written as DNA, the CDR3 is TGCGCCAGCAGCCAAGGTCCGGGAGGGGGCTGCGAGCAGTTCTTC. This sequence encodes CASSQGPGGGCEQFF.

The gene calls are TRBV6-6 and TRBJ1-2; TRBD1 matches at 7 bases. Per the germline V gene, CDR1 is MNHNY and CDR2 is SVGAGI (reference sequence). The CDR3 consists of 13 residues. Trimming at V came to 2 bases and at J to 5 bases, leaving 2 bases not matched to a gene. This chain's CDR3 is CASSYGQEYGYTF. In nucleotides, the CDR3 is TGTGCCAGCAGTTACGGACAGGAATATGGCTACACCTTC.